This T cell receptor (beta chain) was sequenced for a study of blood T cell repertoires in COVID-19. Study background: Researchers got acute and convalescent COVID-19 samples from the United States, Italy and Spain. T cells, B-cell-depleted T cells, or PBMCs provided the cDNA or gDNA that served as material.

Repertoires were generated with immunoSEQ multiplex PCR, while TCRdb's copy carries only in-frame clones and drops some. The sample comprises 170,000 or so clones, 80% to 85% of which are singletons, and roughly 2.9% rests with the top ten. This CDR3 spans 14 amino acids. V was cut by 0 bases and J by 4 bases, with 6 bases left in between. Germline-derived CDR1 and CDR2 are KGHSH and LQKENI. The sample consisted of peripheral blood. This sequence originates from a woman aged 60-70 years with acute or convalescent COVID-19. The genes are TRBV18 and TRBJ2-2; D uncertain. The CDR3 loop is CASSPPSVTGELFF. CDR3 DNA: TGTGCCAGCTCACCACCGAGCGTCACCGGGGAGCTGTTTTTT.